This T cell receptor (beta chain) appears in the sequencing data of a study of cytomegalovirus exposure and HLA in healthy donors. Study as a whole: The early release's HLA-typed donors yielded roughly 85 million unique TCRs. The study's findings and limits: The authors later found most CMV-associated TCR beta chains appeared HLA-restricted.

There are a few counts of this clone. Antigen: not known. Different DNA sequences within this sample yield the same CDR3. PCR involved 60 Vbeta and 13 Jbeta primers. Profiling relied on immunoSEQ multiplex PCR, and the TCRdb table lists in-frame clones only, not all of them. The sample has 130,000 to 150,000 clones, 60% to 80% seen once; the top ten hold about 0.64%. Germline V gene data show CDR1 as SGHTA and CDR2 as FQGNSA. V lost 5 bases to trimming and J lost 2 bases; unmatched junction nucleotides: 2. The CDR3 contains 13 residues. Sampled while nominally healthy, donors likely had unrecorded immune exposures.

The sequenced sample consisted of PBMCs. This receptor was identified in a male donor in good health and CMV-seronegative. The rearrangement links TRBV7-2 to TRBJ2-7, with 8 bases aligning to TRBD1. DNA for the CDR3: TGTGCCAGCAGCCTACAGGGGGCCTACGAGCAGTACTTC. This encodes CASSLQGAYEQYF.